This note documents a single TCR beta chain sequence. Antigen specificity is unknown. 5'RACE, which relied on constant-segment primers, yielded TCR alpha and TCR beta cDNA libraries carrying sample barcodes and UMIs. TCRdb called the 5' RACE reads again in MiXCR, with one record for every CDR3 protein. The sample lists a few hundred thousand distinct CDR3 sequences, approximately 15% occurring once. The sample comes from a study of T-cell memory formation after mild COVID-19. Overall study: The two donors had largely donor-specific TCR clusters.

Study results and limitations: The authors did not confirm SARS-CoV-2 specificity of second-wave clones peaking day 37.

The TCR comes from a man aged 18 to 29 who had mild COVID-19 (a few samples of this study predate the infection). Cell type and time point are not known. The specimen was PBMCs or a T cell subset sorted from them (not recorded which).

The DNA of the CDR3 is TGCGCCAGCAGCTTGGGGGGGCGCCGAGGGGGCTATGGCTACACCTTC. Amino acid sequence: CASSLGGRRGGYGYTF. V usage is TRBV5-1 and J usage is TRBJ1-2; possibly TRBD1 for D (6 bases). The CDR3 covers 16 residues. Germline values: CDR1 SGHRS, CDR2 YFSETQ. The germline V and J ends were trimmed by 0 bases and 4 bases, with 16 bases remaining between them.